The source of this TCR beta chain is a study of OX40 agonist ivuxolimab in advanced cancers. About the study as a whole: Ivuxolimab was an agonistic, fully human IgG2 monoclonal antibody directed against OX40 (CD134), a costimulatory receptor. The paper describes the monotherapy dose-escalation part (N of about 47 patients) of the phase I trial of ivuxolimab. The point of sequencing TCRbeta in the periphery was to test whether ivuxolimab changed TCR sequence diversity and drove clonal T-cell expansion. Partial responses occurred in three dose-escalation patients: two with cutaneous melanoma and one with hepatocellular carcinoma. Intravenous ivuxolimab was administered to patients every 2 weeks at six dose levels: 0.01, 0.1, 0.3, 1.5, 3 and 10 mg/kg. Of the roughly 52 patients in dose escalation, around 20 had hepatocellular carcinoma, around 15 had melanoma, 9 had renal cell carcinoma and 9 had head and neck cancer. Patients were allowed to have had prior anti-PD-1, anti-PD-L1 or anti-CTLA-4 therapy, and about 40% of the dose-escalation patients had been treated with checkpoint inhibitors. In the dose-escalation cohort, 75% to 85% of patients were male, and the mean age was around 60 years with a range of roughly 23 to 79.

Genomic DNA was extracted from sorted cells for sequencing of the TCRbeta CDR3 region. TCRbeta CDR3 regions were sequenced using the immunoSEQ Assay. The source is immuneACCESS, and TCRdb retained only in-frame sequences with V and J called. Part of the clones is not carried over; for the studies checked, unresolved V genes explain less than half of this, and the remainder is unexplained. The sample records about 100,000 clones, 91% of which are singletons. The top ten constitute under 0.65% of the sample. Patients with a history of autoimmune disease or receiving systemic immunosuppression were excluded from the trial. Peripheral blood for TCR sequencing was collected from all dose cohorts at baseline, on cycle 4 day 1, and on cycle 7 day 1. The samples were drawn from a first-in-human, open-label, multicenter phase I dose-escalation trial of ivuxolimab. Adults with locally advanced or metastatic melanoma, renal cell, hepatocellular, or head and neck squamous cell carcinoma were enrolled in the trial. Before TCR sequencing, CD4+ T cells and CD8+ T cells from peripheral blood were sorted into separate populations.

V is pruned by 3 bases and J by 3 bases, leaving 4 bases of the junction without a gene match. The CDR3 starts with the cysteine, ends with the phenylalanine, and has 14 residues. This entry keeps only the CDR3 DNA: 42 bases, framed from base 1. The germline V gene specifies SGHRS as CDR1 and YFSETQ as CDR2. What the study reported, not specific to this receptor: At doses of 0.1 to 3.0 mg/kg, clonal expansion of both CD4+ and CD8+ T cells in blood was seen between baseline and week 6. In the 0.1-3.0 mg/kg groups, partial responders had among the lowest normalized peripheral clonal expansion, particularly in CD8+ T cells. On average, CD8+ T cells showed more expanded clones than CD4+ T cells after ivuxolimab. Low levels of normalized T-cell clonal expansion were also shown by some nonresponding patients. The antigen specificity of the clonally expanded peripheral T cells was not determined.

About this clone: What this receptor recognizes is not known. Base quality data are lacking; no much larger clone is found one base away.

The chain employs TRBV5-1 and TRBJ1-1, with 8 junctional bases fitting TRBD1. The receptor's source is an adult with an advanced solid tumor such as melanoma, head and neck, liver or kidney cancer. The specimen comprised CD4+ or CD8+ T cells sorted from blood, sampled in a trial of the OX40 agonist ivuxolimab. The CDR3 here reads CASSSGQGHTEAFF. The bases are TGCGCCAGCAGCTCAGGACAGGGTCACACTGAAGCTTTCTTT.